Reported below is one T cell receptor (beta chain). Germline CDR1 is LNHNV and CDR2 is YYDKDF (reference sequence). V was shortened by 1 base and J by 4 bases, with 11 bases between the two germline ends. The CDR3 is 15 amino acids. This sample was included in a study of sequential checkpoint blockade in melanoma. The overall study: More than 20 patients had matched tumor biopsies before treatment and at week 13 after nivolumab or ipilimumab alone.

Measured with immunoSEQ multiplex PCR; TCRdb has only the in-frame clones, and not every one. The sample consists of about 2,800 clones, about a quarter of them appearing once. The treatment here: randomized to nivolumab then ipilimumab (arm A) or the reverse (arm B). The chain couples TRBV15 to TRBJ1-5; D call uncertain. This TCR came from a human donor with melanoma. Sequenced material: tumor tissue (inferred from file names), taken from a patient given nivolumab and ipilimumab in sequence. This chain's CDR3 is CATSRVDGGNQPQHF. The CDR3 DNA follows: TGTGCCACCAGCAGAGTAGATGGCGGTAATCAGCCCCAGCATTTT.